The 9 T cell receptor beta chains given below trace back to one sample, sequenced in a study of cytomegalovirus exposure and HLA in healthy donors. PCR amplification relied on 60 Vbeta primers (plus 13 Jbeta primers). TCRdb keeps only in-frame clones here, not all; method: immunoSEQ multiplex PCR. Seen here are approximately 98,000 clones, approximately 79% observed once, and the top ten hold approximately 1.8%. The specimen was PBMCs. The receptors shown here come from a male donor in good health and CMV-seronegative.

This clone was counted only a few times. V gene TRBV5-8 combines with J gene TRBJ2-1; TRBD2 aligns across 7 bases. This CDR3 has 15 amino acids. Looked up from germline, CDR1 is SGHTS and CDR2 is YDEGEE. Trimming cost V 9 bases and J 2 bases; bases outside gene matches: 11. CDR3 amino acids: CAIPSRGLPYNEQFF. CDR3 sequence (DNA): TGTGCCATCCCCAGTCGGGGACTACCCTACAATGAGCAGTTCTTC.

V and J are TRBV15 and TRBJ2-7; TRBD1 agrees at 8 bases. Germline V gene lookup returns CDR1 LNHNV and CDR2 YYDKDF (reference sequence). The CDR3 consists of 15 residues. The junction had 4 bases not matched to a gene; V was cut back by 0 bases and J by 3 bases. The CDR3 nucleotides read TGTGCCACCAGCAGAGATCTGGGGACAGGCTACGAGCAGTACTTC. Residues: CATSRDLGTGYEQYF.

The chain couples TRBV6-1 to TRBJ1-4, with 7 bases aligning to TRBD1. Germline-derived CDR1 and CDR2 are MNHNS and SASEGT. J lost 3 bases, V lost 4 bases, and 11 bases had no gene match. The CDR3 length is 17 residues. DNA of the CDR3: TGTGCCAGCAGTGTAATGACAGGGTTGGAGGCTAATGAAAAACTGTTTTTT. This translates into CASSVMTGLEANEKLFF.

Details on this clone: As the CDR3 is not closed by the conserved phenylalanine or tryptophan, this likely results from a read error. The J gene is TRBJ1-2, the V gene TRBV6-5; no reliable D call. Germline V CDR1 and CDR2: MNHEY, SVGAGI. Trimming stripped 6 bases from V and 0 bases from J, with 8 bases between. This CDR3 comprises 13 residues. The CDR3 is CASREGTNYGYTC. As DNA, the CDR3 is TGTGCCAGCAGGGAGGGCACTAACTATGGCTACACCTGC.

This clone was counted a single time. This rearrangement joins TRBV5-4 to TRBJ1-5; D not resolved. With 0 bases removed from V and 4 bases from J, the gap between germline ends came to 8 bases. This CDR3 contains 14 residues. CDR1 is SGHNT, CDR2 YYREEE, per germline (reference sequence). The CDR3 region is CASSLGGRNQPQHF. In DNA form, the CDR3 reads TGTGCCAGCAGCTTGGGCGGTCGAAATCAGCCCCAGCATTTT.

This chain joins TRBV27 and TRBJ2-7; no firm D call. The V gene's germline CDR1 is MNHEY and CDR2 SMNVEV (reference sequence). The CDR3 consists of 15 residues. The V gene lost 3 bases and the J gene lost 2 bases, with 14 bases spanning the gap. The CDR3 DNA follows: TGTGCCAGCAGTTTTGTGAAGCAATATACCTACGAGCAGTACTTC. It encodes CASSFVKQYTYEQYF.

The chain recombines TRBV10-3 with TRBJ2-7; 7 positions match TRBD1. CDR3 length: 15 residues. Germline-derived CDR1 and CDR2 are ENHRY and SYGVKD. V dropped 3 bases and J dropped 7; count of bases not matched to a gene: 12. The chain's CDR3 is CAISDLQGTSTEQYF. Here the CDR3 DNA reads TGTGCCATCAGTGACCTACAGGGGACCTCTACGGAGCAGTACTTC.

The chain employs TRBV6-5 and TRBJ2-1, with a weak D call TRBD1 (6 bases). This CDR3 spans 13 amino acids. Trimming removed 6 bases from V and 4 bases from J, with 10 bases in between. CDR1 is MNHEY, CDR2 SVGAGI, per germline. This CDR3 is CASRKDSYNEQFF. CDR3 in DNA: TGTGCCAGCAGAAAGGACAGTTACAATGAGCAGTTCTTC.

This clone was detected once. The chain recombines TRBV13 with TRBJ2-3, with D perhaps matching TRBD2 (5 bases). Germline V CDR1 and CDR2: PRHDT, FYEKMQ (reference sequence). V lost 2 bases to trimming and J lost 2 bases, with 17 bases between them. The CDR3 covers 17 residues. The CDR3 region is CASSLQGLKVVTDTQYF. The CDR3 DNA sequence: TGTGCCAGCAGCTTACAAGGACTCAAGGTCGTCACAGATACGCAGTATTTT.